This T cell receptor beta chain was identified in a study of cytomegalovirus exposure and HLA in healthy donors. Study conclusions and caveats: Earlier findings revealed that most TCR beta V segments proved productive either about 90% or about 30% of the time. V- and J-gene trimming of TCR beta was linked (in a later analysis) to a missense DCLRE1C variant.

This clone was seen more than once but under ten times. The target antigen is unknown. Germline V gene sequence: CDR1 SGHAT, CDR2 FQNNGV. This CDR3 has 14 amino acids. Between the trimmed V and J ends, which lost 4 bases and 7 bases, there was a span of 14 bases. Researchers ran the PCR with 60 Vbeta and 13 Jbeta primers. Generated by immunoSEQ multiplex PCR, the TCRdb table keeps only in-frame clones and is missing some. The data hold around 210,000 clones, with about three quarters observed a single time. The chain recombines TRBV11-2 with TRBJ2-1; D perhaps matches TRBD2 (6 bases). The sample comprised PBMCs. The clonotype comes from a boy aged 10-17 years in good health and CMV-seronegative. The CDR3 is CASSSRGGGNEQFF. The CDR3 DNA is TGTGCCAGCAGCTCCCGGGGTGGGGGGAATGAGCAGTTCTTC.